This T cell receptor beta chain came from a study of blood T cell repertoires in COVID-19. Study background: Sites in the United States, Italy and Spain provided acute and convalescent COVID-19 samples.

CDR3 length: 13 residues. V was pared by 6 bases and J by 4 bases, with 12 bases between. Participants' own reports of clinical history determined their cohort assignment. Assay used: immunoSEQ multiplex PCR; TCRdb lists only in-frame clones, some missing. The sample lists more than 150,000 clones, around four fifths occurring once. This sequence was found in a woman in her forties or fifties who had recovered from COVID-19. The source material was PBMCs or T cells enriched from blood (not recorded which). The rearrangement uses TRBV12-3 or TRBV12-4 and TRBJ1-1; D remains unclear. The CDR3 nucleotides are TGTGCCAGCAGGTATACCCCCGGCACTGAAGCTTTCTTT. It is translated as CASRYTPGTEAFF.